This entry lists 19 T cell receptor beta chains sequenced from one sample in a study of Tregs in tolerant kidney transplant recipients. Recipients received nonmyeloablative bone marrow transplants from related graft donors, with transient mixed chimerism. Clones were read by immunoSEQ multiplex PCR, and TCRdb kept only the in-frame ones, dropping some. The sample comprises tens of thousands of clones, 93% of which are singletons, and around 1.6% rests with the top ten. The sample in question was CD4+ T cells from blood (PBMCs), obtained 12 months after the transplant. All receptors derive from a human patient who received a combined kidney and bone marrow transplant. The graft donor may have given rise to some T cells.

The chain couples TRBV6-5 to TRBJ1-4; D not certain. The CDR3 loop spans 15 amino acids. Trimming left V 0 bases short and J 6 bases short, with 11 bases between. CDR1 is MNHEY and CDR2 is SVGAGI in the germline V gene. The CDR3 reads CASSYSRGEYEKLFF. The CDR3 nucleotides are TGTGCCAGCAGTTACTCCCGGGGTGAATATGAAAAACTGTTTTTT.

The V and J genes are TRBV7-2 and TRBJ1-5, with D perhaps matching TRBD1 (6 bases). The germline V and J ends were trimmed by 4 bases and 4 bases, with 8 bases remaining between them. This CDR3 has 13 amino acids. Germline assignment: CDR1 SGHTA and CDR2 FQGNSA. CDR3 nucleotides: TGTGCCAGCAGCTCCCAGGGGAATCAGCCCCAGCATTTT. Translated: CASSSQGNQPQHF. Using reference TRBV7-2 and TRBJ1-5 for the parts outside the CDR3, the full variable domain is GAGVSQSPSNKVTEKGKDVELRCDPISGHTALYWYRQSLGQGLEFLIYFQGNSAPDKSGLPSDRFSAERTGGSVSTLTIQRTQQEDSAVYLCASSSQGNQPQHFGDGTRLSIL.

The rearrangement joins TRBV6-1 to TRBJ2-1; D perhaps matches TRBD2 (6 bases). The germline V and J ends were trimmed by 11 bases and 0 bases, with 11 bases remaining between them. The CDR3 consists of 13 residues. Germline loops: CDR1 MNHNS, CDR2 SASEGT. CDR3 coding DNA: TGTGCCTATGGGCGGGGCTCCTACAATGAGCAGTTCTTC. Encoded protein: CAYGRGSYNEQFF.

This chain connects TRBV11-3 to TRBJ2-1; 10 bases agree with TRBD2. The CDR3 loop spans 16 amino acids. Losses at the gene ends were 5 bases for V and 3 bases for J; bases not matched to a gene: 7. Germline V gene lookup returns CDR1 SGHNT and CDR2 YENEEA. This CDR3 is CASSPLAGAIYNEQFF. The DNA of the CDR3 is TGTGCCAGCAGCCCTCTAGCGGGAGCTATCTACAATGAGCAGTTCTTC. Drawing the rest from reference TRBV11-3 and TRBJ2-1, the complete variable domain is EAGVVQSPRYKIIEKKQPVAFWCNPISGHNTLYWYLQNLGQGPELLIRYENEEAVDDSQLPKDRFSAERLKGVDSTLKIQPAELGDSAVYLCASSPLAGAIYNEQFFGPGTRLTVL.

This clone has only one observation. V and J are TRBV5-4 and TRBJ1-4; D gene uncertain. V lost 2 bases and J 8 bases, leaving 13 bases between the germline ends. This CDR3 spans 14 amino acids. CDR1 SGHNT and CDR2 YYREEE come from the germline V gene (reference sequence). Here the CDR3 reads CASSFGQEGEKLFF. CDR3 nucleotides: TGTGCCAGCAGCTTCGGTCAGGAGGGAGAAAAACTGTTTTTT.

This rearrangement joins TRBV18 to TRBJ2-3; TRBD1 matches at 7 bases. Trimming took 6 bases from V and 2 from J; bases not matched to a gene: 8. Germline assignment: CDR1 KGHSH and CDR2 LQKENI. The CDR3 runs 15 residues. This CDR3 reads CASSPQQGFTDTQYF. CDR3 coding DNA: TGTGCCAGCTCCCCGCAACAGGGGTTCACAGATACGCAGTATTTT.

The rearrangement joins TRBV5-5 to TRBJ1-3; TRBD1 agrees at 8 bases. The J segment lost 2 bases and the V segment lost 3 bases, leaving 4 bases of the junction unmatched. The CDR3 runs to 15 residues. Germline values: CDR1 SGHKS, CDR2 YYEKEE (reference sequence). The CDR3, as DNA: TGTGCCAGCAGCTCGACGGACAGGGCTGGAAACACCATATATTTT. It yields the protein CASSSTDRAGNTIYF.

This clone was found once. The V gene is TRBV5-5, the J gene TRBJ1-1; TRBD1 matches at 9 bases. Germline assignment: CDR1 SGHKS and CDR2 YYEKEE (reference sequence). After removal of 5 bases from V and 4 bases from J, the junction contained 9 bases not matched to a gene. There are 15 residues in the CDR3. The CDR3 DNA reads as TGTGCCAGCAGACGTAACAGGGGGCAGCGCACTGAAGCTTTCTTT. Translation: CASRRNRGQRTEAFF.

The chain employs TRBV7-2 and TRBJ2-1; 9 nucleotides align to TRBD2. Germline lookup yields CDR1 SGHTA and CDR2 FQGNSA. This CDR3 has 15 amino acids. The V segment lost 2 bases and the J segment 8 bases; nucleotides outside the gene matches: 7. In DNA form, the CDR3 reads TGTGCCAGCAGCTTAATCCGCGGGGGGGCCTATGAGCAGTTCTTC. It codes for CASSLIRGGAYEQFF.

V usage is TRBV19 and J usage is TRBJ1-2; 10 positions match TRBD1. After removal of 3 bases from V and 4 bases from J, the junction contained 2 bases not matched to a gene. This CDR3 is 14 amino acids long. Germline CDR1 and CDR2: LNHDA and SQIVND (reference sequence). The CDR3 coding sequence is TGTGCCAGTAGTATTGACAGGGGGCCCTATGGCTACACCTTC. The encoded protein is CASSIDRGPYGYTF.

The V call is TRBV7-3, the J call TRBJ2-1; TRBD1 is a possible D gene (5 bases). The CDR3 totals 16 residues. V was shortened by 2 bases and J by 0 bases, with 11 bases between the two germline ends. Germline-derived CDR1 and CDR2 are SGHTA and FQGTGA. This CDR3 reads CASSLQGLSSYNEQFF. CDR3 in DNA: TGTGCCAGCAGCTTACAGGGCCTTAGCTCCTACAATGAGCAGTTCTTC. The full variable domain, rest sourced from reference TRBV7-3 and TRBJ2-1, is GAGVSQTPSNKVTEKGKYVELRCDPISGHTALYWYRQSLGQGPEFLIYFQGTGAADDSGLPNDRFFAVRPEGSVSTLKIQRTERGDSAVYLCASSLQGLSSYNEQFFGPGTRLTVL.

DNA for the CDR3: TGTGCCAGCAGCGTAGGAGGAATGAGGTACTATGGCTACACCTTC. Residues: CASSVGGMRYYGYTF. The chain links TRBV9 to TRBJ1-2; D unclear. The CDR3 totals 15 residues. Germline V gives CDR1 SGDLS, CDR2 YYNGEE. With 0 bases removed from V and 3 bases from J, the gap between germline ends came to 12 bases.

V usage is TRBV5-1 and J usage is TRBJ2-5; D gene uncertain. CDR1 is SGHRS, CDR2 YFSETQ, per germline. The V and J ends lost 2 bases and 0 bases respectively, with 8 bases between them. The CDR3 runs to 14 residues. The CDR3 is CASSLSVNQETQYF. CDR3 sequence (DNA): TGCGCCAGCAGCTTATCAGTGAACCAAGAGACCCAGTACTTC.

In nucleotides, the CDR3 is TGTGCCAGCAGCGCGGGACCTTCCTACGAGCAGTACTTC. It translates to CASSAGPSYEQYF. The chain combines TRBV7-2 with TRBJ2-7, with D perhaps TRBD2 (6 bases). The CDR3 loop spans 13 amino acids. Between the trimmed V and J ends, which lost 5 bases and 1 base, there was a span of 9 bases. Germline V gene sequence: CDR1 SGHTA, CDR2 FQGNSA.

The chain is built from TRBV5-1 and TRBJ1-1, with D unclear. The germline CDR1 and CDR2 sequences are SGHRS and YFSETQ. The CDR3 length is 14 residues. Trimming took 4 bases from V and 4 from J, leaving 14 bases between them. CDR3 sequence: CASSPTRRSTEAFF. The CDR3 DNA reads TGCGCCAGCAGCCCGACCCGGAGGTCCACTGAAGCTTTCTTT.

This clone was observed once. The V and J genes are TRBV21-1 and TRBJ2-7; the table assigns TRBD2, which was not confirmed against the DNA. TRBV21-1 is described as a pseudogene. The CDR3 covers 14 residues. CDR3 coding DNA: TGTGCCAGCAGTAGCAAAATCCGCTCCTACGAGCAGTACTTC. It yields the protein CASSSKIRSYEQYF.

The chain carries TRBV7-9 and TRBJ2-7, with D uncertain. Germline V CDR1 and CDR2: SEHNR, FQNEAQ (reference sequence). The CDR3 consists of 15 residues. Trimming stripped 5 bases from V and 4 bases from J, with 18 bases between. CDR3 in amino acids: CASSHWSQGRYEQYF. The CDR3 DNA is TGTGCCAGCAGCCACTGGAGTCAAGGCCGGTACGAGCAGTACTTC.

Details on this clone: Other DNA sequences within the sample encode an identical CDR3. The CDR3 nucleotides read TGTGCCAGCAGCTTCGGGACAGGGTTTAATTCACCCCTCCACTTT. Its translation is CASSFGTGFNSPLHF. The chain carries TRBV5-5 and TRBJ1-6; 9 positions agree with TRBD1. This CDR3 comprises 15 residues. The trim removed 2 bases at V and 6 bases at J, leaving 3 bases unmatched. Germline V gene lookup returns CDR1 SGHKS and CDR2 YYEKEE (reference sequence).

The gene calls are TRBV7-9 and TRBJ1-2, with TRBD1 matching over 8 bases. From germline, CDR1 is SEHNR and CDR2 FQNEAQ (reference sequence). J lost 4 bases, V lost 5 bases, and 9 bases had no gene match. CDR3 length equals 15 residues. The CDR3 region has the DNA TGTGCCAGCAGCACGCGGGACAGGTCCCCCTATGGCTACACCTTC. It is translated as CASSTRDRSPYGYTF. The full variable domain, completed using reference TRBV7-9 and TRBJ1-2, is DTGVSQNPRHKITKRGQNVTFRCDPISEHNRLYWYRQTLGQGPEFLTYFQNEAQLEKSRLLSDRFSAERPKGSFSTLEIQRTEQGDSAMYLCASSTRDRSPYGYTFGSGTRLTVV.